Each of the 6 T cell receptor beta chains below was sequenced from the same sample in a study of blood T cell repertoires in COVID-19. Sequencing was performed with immunoSEQ multiplex PCR; in TCRdb, only in-frame clones are kept and a portion is missing. Among approximately 200,000 clones listed, about 87% were seen once. Sequenced: PBMCs or T cells enriched from blood (not recorded which). These receptors originate from a woman aged 25 to 39 who had been exposed to COVID-19.

The chain has TRBV11-2 and TRBJ2-2; no definite D call. Germline-derived CDR1 and CDR2 are SGHAT and FQNNGV. The CDR3 length is 16 residues. Trimming took 1 base from V and 4 from J, leaving 13 bases between them. The CDR3 sequence: CASSLGWPHGTGELFF. Written as DNA, the CDR3 is TGTGCCAGCAGCTTAGGCTGGCCCCATGGCACCGGGGAGCTGTTTTTT. Filled out from reference TRBV11-2 and TRBJ2-2, the complete variable domain reads EAGVAQSPRYKIIEKRQSVAFWCNPISGHATLYWYQQILGQGPKLLIQFQNNGVVDDSQLPKDRFSAERLKGVDSTLKIQPAKLEDSAVYLCASSLGWPHGTGELFFGEGSRLTVL.

This sequence joins TRBV13 and TRBJ2-2; weak D call: TRBD1 (7 bases). Trimming removed 5 bases from V and 4 bases from J, with 11 bases in between. From germline, CDR1 is PRHDT and CDR2 FYEKMQ (reference sequence). CDR3 length: 14 amino acids. DNA for the CDR3: TGTGCCAGCAGCCGCGGGACAGCCACCGGGGAGCTGTTTTTT. This codes for CASSRGTATGELFF.

The chain employs TRBV5-1 and TRBJ2-7; D may be TRBD1 (5 bases). The CDR3 is 15 amino acids. Germline CDR1 reads SGHRS; CDR2 reads YFSETQ. Trimming removed 4 bases from V and 5 bases from J, with 19 bases in between. CDR3: CASSDLPQGSDEQYF. As DNA, the CDR3 is TGCGCCAGCAGCGACCTACCTCAGGGATCAGACGAGCAGTACTTC.

The V and J genes are TRBV7-8 and TRBJ1-1; D uncertain. V gave up 1 base and J gave up 8 bases, with 11 bases separating them. Germline V CDR1 and CDR2: SGHVS, FQNEAQ. This CDR3 is built from 13 residues. CDR3 nucleotides: TGTGCCAGCAGCTTAGATCTCGCGTCGGAAGCTTTCTTT. Translation gives CASSLDLASEAFF.

The chain links TRBV27 to TRBJ1-1; no clear D gene. Germline V gene data show CDR1 as MNHEY and CDR2 as SMNVEV (reference sequence). Trimming stripped 6 bases from V and 8 bases from J, with 13 bases between. This CDR3 contains 12 residues. CDR3 sequence reads: CASRRWTGEAFF. The CDR3 nucleotides are TGTGCCAGCAGAAGGTGGACGGGGGAAGCTTTCTTT.

The V and J genes are TRBV11-2 and TRBJ2-1; 7 bases match TRBD1. CDR3 size: 15 residues. Germline V gene data show CDR1 as SGHAT and CDR2 as FQNNGV. V trimming: 2 bases; J trimming: 7 bases; junction bases outside the gene matches: 8. The DNA of the CDR3 is TGTGCCAGCAGCTTAACGTACAGGGGTGGAAATGAGCAGTTCTTC. This sequence encodes CASSLTYRGGNEQFF.